These 30 T cell receptor beta chains were sequenced from one sample in a study of T cells in Graves' hyperthyroidism and ophthalmopathy. Amplification of TCR beta CDR3 regions used RNA as the template. The HTBI primer set drove a first-round RT-PCR of the TCR CDR3. One entry per CDR3 protein results from TCRdb running MiXCR on the multiplex PCR reads. The data contain around 210,000 distinct CDR3 sequences, 17% of them seen just once; the ten biggest clones take up roughly 49%. The sample consisted of blood. The receptor source for this set is a woman aged 45-60 years with Graves' hyperthyroidism.

CDR3 bases: TGTGCCAGTAGTACGCAGGTGAACACTGAAGCTTTCTTT. Amino acid sequence: CASSTQVNTEAFF. The chain couples TRBV19 to TRBJ1-1; no clear D gene. The CDR3 contains 13 residues. The germline V gene encodes CDR1 LNHDA and CDR2 SQIVND (reference sequence). V lost 4 bases, J lost 0 bases, and 6 bases lay in between.

This clonotype showed up many times. The chain recombines TRBV20-1 with TRBJ2-7, with TRBD2 as a possible D gene (6 bases). Germline lookup yields CDR1 DFQATT and CDR2 SNEGSKA (reference sequence). The CDR3 has 12 residues. The germline V and J ends were trimmed by 3 bases and 5 bases, with 11 bases remaining between them. In DNA, the CDR3 is TGCAGTGCTAGGAGACGGGAGAACGAGCAGTACTTC. Its protein is CSARRRENEQYF.

The sample holds many counts of this clonotype. Germline and junction disagree at one end, which may indicate a read error. The gene calls are TRBV11-3 and TRBJ2-3, with D maybe TRBD2 (6 bases). CDR1 and CDR2 from the germline V gene are SGHNT and YENEEA. The CDR3 length is 15 residues. The DNA of the CDR3 is TGTGCCAGCACCTTAAGGGACTCTAGCACAGATACGCAGTATTTT. Translation gives CASTLRDSSTDTQYF.

This chain uses TRBV11-2 with TRBJ1-2; D gene uncertain. The CDR3 extends over 13 amino acids. Germline loops: CDR1 SGHAT, CDR2 FQNNGV. Trimming removed 8 bases at V and 4 bases at J, with 14 bases between. The CDR3 spells CASSRGFSYGYTF. The CDR3 nucleotides read TGTGCCAGCTCGCGAGGATTTAGCTATGGCTACACCTTC.

This clonotype was seen a handful of times. The rearrangement uses TRBV7-3 and TRBJ2-3, with a weak D call TRBD2 (7 bases). CDR1 SGHTA and CDR2 FQGTGA come from the germline V gene. This CDR3 is built from 16 residues. The V gene lost 5 bases and the J gene lost 2 bases, with 17 bases spanning the gap. This chain's CDR3 is CASSRRGEGITDTQYF. CDR3 DNA: TGTGCCAGCAGCCGAAGGGGGGAGGGGATCACAGATACGCAGTATTTT.

This clonotype was seen a few times. The gene calls are TRBV10-3 and TRBJ2-7; 13 positions agree with TRBD2. The V gene's germline CDR1 is ENHRY and CDR2 SYGVKD. The trim removed 4 bases at V and 7 bases at J, leaving 16 bases unmatched. The CDR3 is 18 amino acids. The CDR3 DNA sequence: TGTGCCATCAGTGGCACTAGCGGGAGGGCCGGTACCGTGGGAGAGCAGTACTTC. Translating gives CAISGTSGRAGTVGEQYF.

This clonotype was recorded at least ten times. The CDR3 sequence: CASRLKNTEAFF. The CDR3 nucleotides read TGTGCCAGCAGACTGAAGAACACTGAAGCTTTCTTT. V gene TRBV28 combines with J gene TRBJ1-1, with unresolved D. The V and J ends lost 6 bases and 1 base respectively, with 6 bases between them. Germline V lookup: CDR1 MDHEN, CDR2 SYDVKM. This CDR3 has 12 amino acids.

This clonotype was seen ten or more times. The V and J genes are TRBV20-1 and TRBJ2-5; weak D call: TRBD1 (5 bases). The CDR3 runs 14 residues. Trimming took off 1 base at V and 5 bases at J, with 14 bases between the two ends. Germline V lookup: CDR1 DFQATT, CDR2 SNEGSKA (reference sequence). The CDR3 reads CSARGAGFEETQYF. The CDR3 DNA sequence: TGCAGTGCTAGAGGTGCAGGGTTCGAGGAGACCCAGTACTTC.

This clonotype was recorded at least ten times. CDR3 sequence: CASSLSFGDHNGNEQFF. Here the CDR3 DNA reads TGTGCCAGCAGTTTATCATTCGGGGACCACAACGGCAATGAGCAGTTCTTC. This chain connects TRBV27 to TRBJ2-1; perhaps D is TRBD1 or TRBD2 (5 bases each). Germline V gene data show CDR1 as MNHEY and CDR2 as SMNVEV (reference sequence). The CDR3 spans 17 residues. Deletions cut 0 bases from V and 6 bases from J, with 18 bases between.

This clonotype was recorded at least ten times. The chain recombines TRBV12-3 or TRBV12-4 with TRBJ2-3, with 8 bases identical to TRBD2. The CDR3 has 20 amino acids. V gave up 6 bases and J gave up 2 bases; unmatched junction bases: 22. The CDR3 is CASRHLPHFSSGPFTDTQYF. The CDR3 bases are TGTGCCAGCAGGCACTTACCCCACTTCTCTAGCGGGCCCTTCACAGATACGCAGTATTTT.

This clonotype showed up many times. J is TRBJ1-5 and V is TRBV28; D might be TRBD1 (6 bases). Germline CDR1 MDHEN, CDR2 SYDVKM. The CDR3 consists of 14 residues. Trimming removed 7 bases at V and 6 bases at J, with 16 bases between. CDR3 in DNA: TGTGCCAGCATACGACAGGCGCTGAGTCAGCCCCAGCATTTT. Protein product: CASIRQALSQPQHF. Together with reference TRBV28 and TRBJ1-5, the CDR3 gives the full variable domain: DVKVTQSSRYLVKRTGEKVFLECVQDMDHENMFWYRQDPGLGLRLIYFSYDVKMKEKGDIPEGYSVSREKKERFSLILESASTNQTSMYLCASIRQALSQPQHFGDGTRLSIL.

This clonotype appeared a few times. The V call is TRBV5-4, the J call TRBJ1-1; tentatively, D is TRBD1 (6 bases). V shed 3 bases and J shed 2 bases, with 11 bases lying between them. There are 14 residues in the CDR3. Germline CDR1 SGHNT, CDR2 YYREEE (reference sequence). The CDR3 DNA follows: TGTGCCAGCAGCTCTGACAGGCCCAACACTGAAGCTTTCTTT. It encodes CASSSDRPNTEAFF.

This clonotype was counted at least ten times. CDR3 sequence reads: CASSEGTAYNEQFF. The CDR3 bases are TGTGCCAGCAGTGAAGGGACAGCCTACAATGAGCAGTTCTTC. The chain recombines TRBV2 with TRBJ2-1; weak D call: TRBD1 (6 bases). The CDR3 is 14 amino acids. V shed 1 base and J shed 2 bases, with 6 bases lying between them. Germline lookup yields CDR1 SNHLY and CDR2 FYNNEI.

This chain links TRBV5-1 with TRBJ2-6; 7 bases are shared with TRBD1. Per germline, CDR1 SGHRS and CDR2 YFSETQ. V was pared by 4 bases and J by 13 bases, with 8 bases of the junction left unmatched. The length of the CDR3 is 13 residues. The CDR3 sequence: CASSQDRPGVLTF. The CDR3 DNA is TGCGCCAGCAGCCAGGACAGGCCCGGGGTCCTGACTTTC.

This clonotype was observed a few times. The chain's CDR3 is CASSLVGKPSGNTIYF. CDR3 DNA sequence: TGTGCCAGCAGCTTGGTAGGGAAACCCTCTGGAAACACCATATATTTT. The chain is built from TRBV5-6 and TRBJ1-3; no reliable D call. The V end was cut by 0 bases, the J end by 0 bases, with 10 bases between. CDR3 length: 16 residues. CDR1 SGHDT and CDR2 YYEEEE come from the germline V gene.

This clonotype was observed a handful of times. The chain combines TRBV10-3 with TRBJ2-6, with D unclear. Trimming stripped 3 bases from V and 1 base from J, with 4 bases between. This CDR3 spans 14 amino acids. The germline CDR1 and CDR2 sequences are ENHRY and SYGVKD. CDR3 sequence: CAISENSGANVLTF. The CDR3 nucleotides read TGTGCCATCAGTGAAAATTCTGGGGCCAACGTCCTGACTTTC.

The chain has TRBV19 and TRBJ1-2; the D gene is possibly TRBD1 (6 bases). V dropped 4 bases and J dropped 4 bases, with 13 bases sitting between them. Germline loops: CDR1 LNHDA, CDR2 SQIVND (reference sequence). The CDR3 runs 14 residues. The CDR3 loop reads CASSSPQGFYGYTF. As DNA, the CDR3 is TGTGCCAGTAGTAGCCCTCAGGGGTTCTATGGCTACACCTTC.

Ten or more counts support this clonotype. V and J are TRBV6-5 and TRBJ2-1, with D possibly TRBD1 on 6 matching bases. This CDR3 is built from 16 residues. Trimming pared 0 bases from V and 6 bases from J, leaving 15 bases between. CDR1 MNHEY and CDR2 SVGAGI come from the germline V gene. The DNA for the CDR3 is TGTGCCAGCAGTTACTCGAGTGTGGGGGCGACCAATGAGCAGTTCTTC. Amino acid sequence: CASSYSSVGATNEQFF.

The sample holds one count of this clonotype. V usage is TRBV5-1 and J usage is TRBJ1-3; no firm D call. V dropped 1 base and J dropped 7 bases, with 12 bases sitting between them. Looked up from germline, CDR1 is SGHRS and CDR2 is YFSETQ. CDR3 length: 14 residues. The CDR3 nucleotides read TGCGCCAGCAGCTTGTCGTCCTTACGGAACACCATATATTTT. It yields the protein CASSLSSLRNTIYF.

In this sample, this clonotype turned up many times. The chain carries TRBV12-3 or TRBV12-4 and TRBJ1-6; weak D call: TRBD1 (5 bases). CDR3 length: 14 residues. V lost 6 bases and J 7 bases, leaving 13 bases between the germline ends. The CDR3 DNA is TGTGCCAGCAGATTATCAGGGTGGAATTCACCCCTCCACTTT. Its protein is CASRLSGWNSPLHF.

This clonotype occurred many times. This rearrangement joins TRBV12-3 or TRBV12-4 to TRBJ1-6; a weak D match, TRBD1 (5 bases). CDR3 length equals 13 residues. Deletions cut 6 bases from V and 8 bases from J, with 11 bases between. The CDR3 loop is CASRRTKDSPLHF. For the CDR3, the DNA is TGTGCCAGCAGACGGACAAAGGATTCACCCCTCCACTTT.

This clonotype was recorded many times. The gene calls are TRBV24-1 and TRBJ1-2; the match to TRBD1 covers 10 bases. CDR3 length: 16 amino acids. The V and J ends lost 4 bases and 4 bases, in that order; junction bases with no gene match: 8. Germline V gene data show CDR1 as KGHDR and CDR2 as SFDVKD. In DNA form, the CDR3 reads TGTGCCACCAGTGACCCCCGGGACAGGGGACGCTATGGCTACACCTTC. It translates to CATSDPRDRGRYGYTF.

In regard to this clonotype: A read error may be the cause here, since a much bigger clone is one base away. The genes are TRBV10-3 and TRBJ2-5; possible D gene TRBD1, 5 bases. Germline values: CDR1 ENHRY, CDR2 SYGVKD. The CDR3 is 16 residues long. CDR3: CAISPSVPDIQGTQYF. The CDR3 DNA sequence: TGTGCCATCAGCCCGTCGGTCCCGGACATACAAGGGACCCAGTACTTC.

This clonotype was seen more than once but under ten times. CDR3 amino acids: CASSSQTGINEKLFF. The CDR3 bases are TGTGCCAGCAGCTCTCAGACAGGGATAAATGAAAAACTGTTTTTT. The V and J genes are TRBV7-9 and TRBJ1-4; 7 bases are shared with TRBD1. The germline V gene has CDR1 SEHNR and CDR2 FQNEAQ (reference sequence). The V gene end was trimmed by 4 bases and the J gene end by 5 bases; junction bases not matched to a gene: 7. The CDR3 consists of 15 residues.

This clonotype was seen ten or more times. The rearrangement joins TRBV3-1 to TRBJ1-1; 7 bases map to TRBD1. The CDR3 loop spans 12 amino acids. Per the germline V gene, CDR1 is LGHDT and CDR2 is YNNKEL (reference sequence). The trim removed 7 bases at V and 10 bases at J, leaving 9 bases unmatched. The CDR3 bases are TGTGCCAGCACCCGTACAGGGGATCGAGCTTTCTTT. Translation: CASTRTGDRAFF.

This clonotype occurred many times. The J gene is TRBJ2-7, the V gene TRBV7-8; TRBD2 aligns across 7 bases. The CDR3 is 12 amino acids. V lost 8 bases to trimming and J lost 7 bases; unmatched junction nucleotides: 8. Germline CDR1 is SGHVS and CDR2 is FQNEAQ. The CDR3: CASARGSSEQYF. The CDR3 nucleotides read TGTGCCAGCGCCCGCGGGAGTAGTGAGCAGTACTTC.

A few counts support this clonotype. This chain joins TRBV5-6 and TRBJ1-3, with unresolved D. Per germline, CDR1 SGHDT and CDR2 YYEEEE. V gave up 5 bases and J gave up 0 bases, with 6 bases separating them. The CDR3 is made up of 13 amino acids. CDR3 DNA sequence: TGTGCCAGCAGGCCCAACTCTGGAAACACCATATATTTT. Translation gives CASRPNSGNTIYF.

V and J are TRBV27 and TRBJ2-2, with 7 bases that match TRBD1. This CDR3 spans 15 amino acids. Germline CDR1 is MNHEY and CDR2 is SMNVEV (reference sequence). The J segment lost 7 bases and the V segment lost 6 bases, leaving 11 bases of the junction unmatched. The CDR3 region has the DNA TGTGCCAGCAGGAAGCACAGGGGTTCCGGCGGGGAGCTGTTTTTT. It specifies CASRKHRGSGGELFF.

This clonotype has just a few counts. The chain employs TRBV5-8 and TRBJ2-1; 9 nucleotides align to TRBD1. Germline V CDR1 and CDR2: SGHTS, YDEGEE. The CDR3 contains 16 residues. Trimming at V came to 3 bases and at J to 6 bases, leaving 10 bases not matched to a gene. CDR3 amino acids: CASSSWAGQGFNEQFF. CDR3 in DNA: TGTGCCAGCAGCTCTTGGGCGGGACAGGGTTTCAATGAGCAGTTCTTC.

This clonotype was seen many times. The chain combines TRBV3-1 with TRBJ2-3; maybe TRBD2 (5 bases). Germline-derived CDR1 and CDR2 are LGHDT and YNNKEL (reference sequence). The CDR3 runs 13 residues. Trimming cost V 6 bases and J 2 bases, with 9 bases left between them. This CDR3 is CASRPGNTDTQYF. Written as DNA, the CDR3 is TGTGCCAGCAGACCCGGGAACACAGATACGCAGTATTTT.